The 28 T cell receptor beta chains below come from one sample, sequenced in a study of T-cell memory formation after mild COVID-19 (dated by TCRdb to about 2021). Library preparation employed 5' RACE. The data were produced on an Illumina NovaSeq 6000. TCRdb reworked the public reads: Q25 trimming with fastp, MiXCR clone assembly, productive beta chains retained. Duplicate CDR3 protein sequences are folded into a single record with the most common DNA and genes. Within this sample are approximately 230,000 distinct CDR3 sequences, with roughly 15% of them counted one time only. The ten top clones hold around 3.4% of the sample. Sample: PBMCs or a T cell subset sorted from them (not recorded which). The receptor source for this set is a man aged 18 to 30 who had mild COVID-19 (a few samples of this study predate the infection). The sample titles of this study are shuffled in the database, so cell type and time point are left out; the donor was told from shared clones.

A few counts support this clonotype. The genes are TRBV15 and TRBJ2-7; 7 nucleotides match TRBD1. V was clipped by 0 bases and J by 2 bases; unmatched bases: 4. Germline CDR1 LNHNV, CDR2 YYDKDF (reference sequence). The CDR3 loop spans 15 amino acids. The CDR3, as DNA: TGTGCCACCAGCAGAGATGTAAGGGGGCCCTACGAGCAGTACGTC. Translating gives CATSRDVRGPYEQYV.

The J gene is TRBJ2-3, the V gene TRBV9; the match to TRBD2 covers 7 bases. This CDR3 is built from 16 residues. Germline V gene lookup returns CDR1 SGDLS and CDR2 YYNGEE. J gave up 6 bases and V 4 bases, and 14 bases lay outside the gene matches. The DNA for the CDR3 is TGTGCCAGCAGCTTGGGGACTACGACGGCACTCGATACGCAGTATTTT. Amino acids: CASSLGTTTALDTQYF.

A few counts support this clonotype. The chain links TRBV20-1 to TRBJ2-3; possibly TRBD1 or TRBD2 for D (6 bases each). The V end was cut by 3 bases, the J end by 2 bases, with 12 bases between. CDR1 and CDR2 (germline): DFQATT, SNEGSKA (reference sequence). This CDR3 contains 14 residues. In nucleotides, the CDR3 is TGCAGTGCTAGCGGGGGCCCTTTCACAGATACGCAGTATTTT. Its protein product is CSASGGPFTDTQYF.

This clonotype appeared a few times. The J gene is TRBJ1-5, the V gene TRBV12-3 or TRBV12-4, with 9 bases that match TRBD1. With V trimmed by 5 bases and J by 6 bases, 8 bases remained unmatched. The CDR3 extends over 15 amino acids. The CDR3 sequence: CASSIQGATSQPQHF. The CDR3 bases are TGTGCCAGCAGTATACAGGGGGCGACAAGTCAGCCCCAGCATTTT.

This clonotype was counted a few times. The chain couples TRBV6-2 or TRBV6-3 to TRBJ2-1, with 7 bases aligning to TRBD1. V shed 3 bases and J 5 bases; nucleotides not matched to a gene: 7. Germline CDR1 MNHEY, CDR2 SVGEGT. The CDR3 covers 15 residues. CDR3 sequence reads: CASSYGQGVNNEQFF. DNA for the CDR3: TGTGCCAGCAGTTATGGGCAGGGGGTTAACAATGAGCAGTTCTTC.

The rearrangement links TRBV6-1 to TRBJ1-1; D is uncertain. Germline-derived CDR1 and CDR2 are MNHNS and SASEGT. The CDR3 contains 13 residues. The V end lost 2 bases, the J end lost 3 bases, and 7 bases lay between the germline ends. The CDR3, as DNA: TGTGCCAGCAGTGAATACGGGGACACTGAAGCTTTCTTT. This codes for CASSEYGDTEAFF.

This clonotype was detected only a few times. The gene calls are TRBV7-2 and TRBJ2-3; a possible D gene is TRBD1 (6 bases). Trimming stripped 2 bases from V and 1 base from J, with 7 bases between. The germline gives CDR1 SGHTA, CDR2 FQGNSA. The CDR3 loop spans 14 amino acids. The CDR3 reads CASSLNRGTDTQYF. The CDR3 bases are TGTGCCAGCAGCTTAAACAGGGGCACAGATACGCAGTATTTT.

This clonotype was detected ten times or more. The chain links TRBV10-2 to TRBJ2-4, with D maybe TRBD2 (5 bases). CDR3 size: 17 residues. Germline V gene lookup returns CDR1 WSHSY and CDR2 SAAADI. Trimming removed 5 bases at V and 0 bases at J, with 17 bases between. The CDR3 bases are TGCGCCAGCAGTAAGAGCCTCATAGGACTAGCCAAAAACATTCAGTACTTC. Encoded protein: CASSKSLIGLAKNIQYF.

The chain uses TRBV6-5 and TRBJ1-2; TRBD1 matches 7 bases. The CDR3 runs to 14 residues. Germline values: CDR1 MNHEY, CDR2 SVGAGI. V lost 2 bases, J lost 6 bases, and 6 bases stayed unmatched. This chain's CDR3 is CASSYLTGNDGYTF. CDR3 coding DNA: TGTGCCAGCAGTTACCTGACAGGGAATGATGGCTACACCTTC.

The chain combines TRBV6-5 with TRBJ2-2; 8 bases map to TRBD1. The CDR3 is 17 amino acids. The germline CDR1 and CDR2 sequences are MNHEY and SVGAGI. Trimming cost V 7 bases and J 7 bases; bases outside gene matches: 17. Written as DNA, the CDR3 is TGTGCCAGCACTAAAGGACCCCCGGGACAGGTCGACGGGGAGCTGTTTTTT. Its translation: CASTKGPPGQVDGELFF.

This chain uses TRBV5-6 with TRBJ2-5; D is undetermined. V was trimmed by 3 bases and J by 2 bases, leaving 11 bases between them. CDR1 SGHDT and CDR2 YYEEEE come from the germline V gene. The CDR3 is 14 residues long. CDR3 loop: CASSYGLSQETQYF. In DNA, the CDR3 is TGTGCCAGCAGCTATGGGCTCTCACAAGAGACCCAGTACTTC.

This clonotype was seen more than once but under ten times. The rearrangement joins TRBV5-1 to TRBJ2-1; 9 bases are a match to TRBD2. CDR1 SGHRS and CDR2 YFSETQ come from the germline V gene. CDR3 size: 16 residues. V lost 4 bases and J lost 6; bases outside the gene matches: 11. The CDR3 DNA reads as TGCGCCAGCAGCCCTTCATCTAGCGGGGTCCCCAATGAGCAGTTCTTC. Protein sequence: CASSPSSSGVPNEQFF. The full variable domain, in which reference TRBV5-1 and TRBJ2-1 provide the parts outside the CDR3, is KAGVTQTPRYLIKTRGQQVTLSCSPISGHRSVSWYQQTPGQGLQFLFEYFSETQRNKGNFPGRFSGRQFSNSRSEMNVSTLELGDSALYLCASSPSSSGVPNEQFFGPGTRLTVL.

The V gene is TRBV4-1, the J gene TRBJ2-7; 7 positions agree with TRBD1. The V gene end was trimmed by 4 bases and the J gene end by 3 bases; junction bases not matched to a gene: 3. From germline, CDR1 is MGHRA and CDR2 YSYEKL. This CDR3 region has 13 residues. The chain's CDR3 is CASSPWDSYEQYF. For the CDR3, the DNA is TGCGCCAGCAGCCCTTGGGACAGCTACGAGCAGTACTTC.

The chain joins TRBV7-2 to TRBJ1-4; D is unresolved. The germline V gene has CDR1 SGHTA and CDR2 FQGNSA. V dropped 5 bases and J dropped 7 bases, with 5 bases sitting between them. This CDR3 has 11 residues. The CDR3 loop reads CASSASEKLFF. The CDR3 nucleotides read TGTGCCAGCAGCGCATCTGAAAAACTGTTTTTT.

This chain uses TRBV4-3 with TRBJ2-3; 9 bases agree with TRBD2. The CDR3 extends over 16 amino acids. V gave up 0 bases and J gave up 5 bases; unmatched junction bases: 6. Germline V gene lookup returns CDR1 LGHNA and CDR2 YSLEER. CDR3 sequence reads: CASSQDLGAGGDTQYF. As DNA, the CDR3 is TGCGCCAGCAGCCAAGATCTAGGAGCGGGGGGAGATACGCAGTATTTT.

The chain combines TRBV3-1 with TRBJ1-1; no firm D call. Germline V gene data show CDR1 as LGHDT and CDR2 as YNNKEL (reference sequence). The CDR3 is 15 amino acids. Trimming stripped 3 bases from V and 5 bases from J, with 16 bases between. CDR3 DNA sequence: TGTGCCAGCAGCCACCTCTCGAGTGTGAGGACTGAAGCTTTCTTT. This codes for CASSHLSSVRTEAFF.

Only a few counts were recorded for this clonotype. J is TRBJ2-2 and V is TRBV4-3; the match to TRBD2 covers 14 bases. The junction had 7 bases not matched to a gene; V was cut back by 6 bases and J by 1 base. Germline CDR1 LGHNA, CDR2 YSLEER. The CDR3 extends over 18 amino acids. The CDR3, as DNA: TGCGCCAGCAGTTTACGGACTAGCGGGGGGCGGAACACCGGGGAGCTGTTTTTT. As protein: CASSLRTSGGRNTGELFF.

This clonotype was seen more than once but under ten times. The chain links TRBV20-1 to TRBJ2-1, with D uncertain. The CDR3 sequence is 15 residues long. V gave up 0 bases and J gave up 10 bases, with 19 bases separating them. CDR1 and CDR2 (germline): DFQATT, SNEGSKA (reference sequence). The CDR3 protein is CSARDLRTGTREQFF. The DNA for the CDR3 is TGCAGTGCTAGAGATTTGCGGACCGGTACACGGGAGCAGTTCTTC.

Many counts were recorded for this clonotype. The chain links TRBV18 to TRBJ2-5; D not certain. V dropped 6 bases and J dropped 3 bases, with 14 bases sitting between them. Germline-derived CDR1 and CDR2 are KGHSH and LQKENI. The CDR3 totals 14 residues. For the CDR3, the DNA is TGTGCCAGCTCGACGACAAATCCTGAAGAGACCCAGTACTTC. This gives the protein CASSTTNPEETQYF.

This clonotype was seen a few times. The chain joins TRBV5-1 to TRBJ2-6, with a tentative D call TRBD1 (6 bases). The germline gives CDR1 SGHRS, CDR2 YFSETQ. This CDR3 region has 20 residues. V lost 5 bases and J 0 bases, leaving 24 bases between the germline ends. The DNA of the CDR3 is TGCGCCAGCAGGTTAAAGCCAACACAGGGCCAGACCTCTGGGGCCAACGTCCTGACTTTC. Amino acids: CASRLKPTQGQTSGANVLTF.

The V call is TRBV7-9, the J call TRBJ1-1; TRBD1 agrees at 8 bases. This CDR3 region has 15 residues. The germline V gene has CDR1 SEHNR and CDR2 FQNEAQ (reference sequence). Losses at the gene ends were 5 bases for V and 3 bases for J; bases not matched to a gene: 8. The CDR3 nucleotides are TGTGCCAGCAGCACCCGACAGGGGCGAGACACTGAAGCTTTCTTT. As protein: CASSTRQGRDTEAFF.

This clonotype was detected a few times. The chain carries TRBV9 and TRBJ2-1; TRBD2 agrees at 8 bases. The CDR3 is 15 amino acids. The ends lost 0 bases at V and 4 bases at J; junction bases unmatched: 3. The germline CDR1 and CDR2 sequences are SGDLS and YYNGEE. CDR3 nucleotides: TGTGCCAGCAGCGTAGAAGCGGGGGCGTACAATGAGCAGTTCTTC. It yields the protein CASSVEAGAYNEQFF.

The V call is TRBV3-1, the J call TRBJ2-7; D could derive from TRBD1 or TRBD2 (5 bases each). Trimming took 1 base from V and 5 from J, leaving 12 bases between them. The CDR3 is made up of 14 amino acids. The germline V gene encodes CDR1 LGHDT and CDR2 YNNKEL (reference sequence). Here the CDR3 DNA reads TGTGCCAGCAGCCAAGTGCGAGGGGCCCACGAGCAGTACTTC. It translates to CASSQVRGAHEQYF.

J is TRBJ2-3 and V is TRBV9; no definite D call. CDR3 size: 15 residues. Trimming removed 3 bases from V and 3 bases from J, with 14 bases in between. From germline, CDR1 is SGDLS and CDR2 YYNGEE. The CDR3 here is CASSAGYTRTDTQYF. In nucleotides, the CDR3 is TGTGCCAGCAGCGCCGGATATACCAGGACAGATACGCAGTATTTT.

The rearrangement uses TRBV11-2 and TRBJ2-3, with TRBD2 identical over 7 bases. The CDR3 is 14 residues long. V gave up 11 bases and J gave up 2 bases; unmatched junction bases: 10. Germline CDR1 SGHAT, CDR2 FQNNGV. The CDR3 DNA reads as TGTGCCGGGAGTGGCGGGGGACCCACAGATACGCAGTATTTT. As protein: CAGSGGGPTDTQYF. The variable domain in full, completed from reference TRBV11-2 and TRBJ2-3, reads EAGVAQSPRYKIIEKRQSVAFWCNPISGHATLYWYQQILGQGPKLLIQFQNNGVVDDSQLPKDRFSAERLKGVDSTLKIQPAKLEDSAVYLCAGSGGGPTDTQYFGPGTRLTVL.

J is TRBJ2-3 and V is TRBV7-2, with D possibly matching TRBD1 (6 bases). Between the trimmed V and J ends, which lost 5 bases and 4 bases, there was a span of 10 bases. The germline gives CDR1 SGHTA, CDR2 FQGNSA. This CDR3 contains 13 residues. CDR3: CASSRGHSDTQYF. CDR3 coding DNA: TGTGCCAGCAGCCGGGGACATTCAGATACGCAGTATTTT.

This clonotype has a count of ten or more. This chain uses TRBV7-6 with TRBJ2-3; 9 positions agree with TRBD1. Germline CDR1 SGHVS, CDR2 FNYEAQ. This CDR3 spans 15 amino acids. With V trimmed by 4 bases and J by 5 bases, 7 bases remained unmatched. The CDR3 DNA is TGTGCCAGCAGCTCCGGGACAGGGCCAGGAGATACGCAGTATTTT. It translates to CASSSGTGPGDTQYF.

The CDR3 sequence is CASSLQGGSEAFF. In DNA form, the CDR3 reads TGCGCCAGCAGCTTGCAAGGGGGCTCTGAAGCTTTCTTT. The gene calls are TRBV5-1 and TRBJ1-1; TRBD1 agrees at 7 bases. The CDR3 sequence is 13 residues long. The germline gives CDR1 SGHRS, CDR2 YFSETQ. V dropped 1 base and J dropped 6; count of bases not matched to a gene: 3. Drawing the rest from reference TRBV5-1 and TRBJ1-1, the complete variable domain is KAGVTQTPRYLIKTRGQQVTLSCSPISGHRSVSWYQQTPGQGLQFLFEYFSETQRNKGNFPGRFSGRQFSNSRSEMNVSTLELGDSALYLCASSLQGGSEAFFGQGTRLTVV.